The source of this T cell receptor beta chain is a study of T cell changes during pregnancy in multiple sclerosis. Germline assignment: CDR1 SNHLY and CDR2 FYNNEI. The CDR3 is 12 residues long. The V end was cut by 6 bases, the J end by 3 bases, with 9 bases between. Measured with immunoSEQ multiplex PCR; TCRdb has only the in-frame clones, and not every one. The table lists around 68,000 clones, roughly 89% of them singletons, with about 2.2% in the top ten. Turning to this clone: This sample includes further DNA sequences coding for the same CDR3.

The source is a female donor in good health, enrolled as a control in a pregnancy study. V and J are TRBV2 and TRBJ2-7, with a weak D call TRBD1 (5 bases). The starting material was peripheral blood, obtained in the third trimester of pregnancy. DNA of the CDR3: TGTGCCAGCAGCGCCGACAGCTACGAGCAGTACTTC. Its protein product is CASSADSYEQYF.